This record concerns one T cell receptor beta chain sequence. Its antigen has not been determined. At one end the junction does not follow the germline gene, possibly because of a read error. Libraries were prepared through multiplex PCR. This sample was sequenced with an Illumina HiSeq 4000. CDR3 regions were amplified by Arm-PCR with iRepertoire HTBI primers to construct TCR beta libraries. Before sequencing, the PCR products went through gel purification. The source study handled its data this way. Gene usage analysis of CDR3 amino acid clonotypes used the roughly 62 TRBV and fewer than 15 TRBJ segments found across samples. COPE and FqMerger were used to merge the filtered high-quality paired reads into contigs. Contigs were aligned with BLAST to IMGT TRBV, TRBD and TRBJ reference genes, and CDR3 was defined per IMGT. Any clonotype with a frequency above 0.1% was counted as a highly expanded clone. Repertoire diversity was measured by Shannon entropy, and V-J evenness by the Gini coefficient. Clonotypes shared by more than one individual were considered public. TCRdb reprocessing: public reads trimmed at Q25 with fastp, clones called with MiXCR, in-frame beta chains kept. Records with the same CDR3 protein are collapsed into one entry carrying the most frequent genes and DNA. TCRdb assigned the V and J calls; the authors' analysis was not used. In this sample the table shows roughly 470,000 distinct CDR3 sequences, less than 25% of which occur a single time. The ten top clones hold approximately 7.8% of the sample.

These data belong to a study of regulatory T cells in long-lasting Graves disease (dated by TCRdb to the early 2020s). About the investigation overall: Persistent Graves' disease meant more than 5 years of antithyroid drug treatment with TSH receptor autoantibodies that stayed positive. Patients with persistent Graves' disease were compared with patients with newly diagnosed Graves' disease using TCR sequencing and RNA sequencing of peripheral blood. The study was registered as a clinical trial and conducted in China. A total of about 33 samples were covered by TCR sequencing, comprising roughly 13 persistent and around 20 newly diagnosed Graves' disease patients. Persistent Graves' disease patients in the clinical cohort had taken antithyroid drugs for approximately ten years on average.

The time point label on this specimen signifies: persistent/refractory GD, antithyroid drugs over 5 years with positive TRAb. For both TCR sequencing and RNA sequencing, RNA was extracted from PBMCs in TRIzol. The diagnosis of Graves' disease was made according to American Thyroid Association guidelines. The patients came from an endocrinology department in Xi'an, China. From each patient, approximately 9.9 milliliters of peripheral blood was collected into an EDTA anticoagulant tube. Ficoll Paque Plus density gradient separation was used to isolate PBMCs, and no further T cell sorting was performed. RNA quality was checked with an Agilent 2100 Bioanalyzer and agarose gel, and concentration with a NanoDrop 2000. The germline V gene encodes CDR1 SEHNR and CDR2 FQNEAQ (reference sequence). There are 13 amino acids in the CDR3, from cysteine to phenylalanine inclusive. Left in the record is the CDR3 DNA by itself, 39 bases read in frame from the first base.

The paper's findings and limits, for the study overall: Compared with newly diagnosed patients, patients with persistent Graves' disease had lower TCR Shannon entropy and fewer highly expanded clones, which suggests clonal expansion. As a limitation, the authors acknowledged that the small sample size may reduce accuracy. Sequencing and analysis were limited to the TCR beta chain. TRBV28, TRBJ1-2 and TRBJ2-5 were preferentially used in persistent disease, while TRBV20-1 and TRBJ2-1 were favored in newly diagnosed disease. The study examined only peripheral blood because the primary lesion, thyroid tissue, could not be accessed. Patients with persistent disease shared more public clonotypes (about 2,700) than newly diagnosed patients did (approximately 1,000).

The sample was peripheral blood mononuclear cells (PBMCs), taken when the disease was refractory, from a patient treated with antithyroid drugs. The sequence links TRBV7-9 to TRBJ1-2; the D gene cannot be resolved reliably. This receptor was taken from a female donor with Graves disease. CDR3 protein: CASSPPHSYGYTF. The bases read TGTGCCAGCAGTCCCCCCCACTCCTATGGCTACACCTTT.